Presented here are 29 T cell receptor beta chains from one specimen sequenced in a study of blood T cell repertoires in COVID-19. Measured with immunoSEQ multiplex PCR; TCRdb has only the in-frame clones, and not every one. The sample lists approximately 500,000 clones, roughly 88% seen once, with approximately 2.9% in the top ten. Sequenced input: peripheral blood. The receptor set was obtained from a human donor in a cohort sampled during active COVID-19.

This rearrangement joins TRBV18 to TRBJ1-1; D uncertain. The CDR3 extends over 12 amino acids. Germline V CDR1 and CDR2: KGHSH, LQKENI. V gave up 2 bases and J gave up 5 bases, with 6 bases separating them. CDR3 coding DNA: TGTGCCAGCTCACCAGAGAGGACTGAAGCTTTCTTT. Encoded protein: CASSPERTEAFF.

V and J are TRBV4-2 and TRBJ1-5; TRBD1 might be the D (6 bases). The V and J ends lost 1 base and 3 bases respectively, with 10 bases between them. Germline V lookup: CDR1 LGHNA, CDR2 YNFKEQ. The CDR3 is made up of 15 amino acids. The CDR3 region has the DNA TGTGCCAGCAGCCAAGGCGGGGGGGCCAATCAGCCCCAGCATTTT. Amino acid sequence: CASSQGGGANQPQHF.

The DNA of the CDR3 is TGTGCCAGCATACCTGCACACGGCACAGATACGCAGTATTTT. The encoded protein is CASIPAHGTDTQYF. The chain joins TRBV28 to TRBJ2-3; D is unresolved. Trimming left V 7 bases short and J 1 base short, with 12 bases between. The CDR3 totals 14 residues. The germline V gene has CDR1 MDHEN and CDR2 SYDVKM.

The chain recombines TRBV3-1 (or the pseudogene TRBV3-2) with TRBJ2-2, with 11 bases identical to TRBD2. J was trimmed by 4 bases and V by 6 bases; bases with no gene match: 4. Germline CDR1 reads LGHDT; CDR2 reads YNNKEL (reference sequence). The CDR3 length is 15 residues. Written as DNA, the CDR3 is TGTGCCAGCAGACGTACTAGCGGGAGCACCGGGGAGCTGTTTTTT. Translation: CASRRTSGSTGELFF.

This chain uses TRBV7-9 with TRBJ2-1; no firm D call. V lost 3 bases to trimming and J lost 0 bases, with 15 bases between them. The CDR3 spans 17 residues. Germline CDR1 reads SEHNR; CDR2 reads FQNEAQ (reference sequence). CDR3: CASSLGVSGDSYNEQFF. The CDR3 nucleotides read TGTGCCAGCAGCTTGGGTGTTTCCGGAGACTCCTACAATGAGCAGTTCTTC.

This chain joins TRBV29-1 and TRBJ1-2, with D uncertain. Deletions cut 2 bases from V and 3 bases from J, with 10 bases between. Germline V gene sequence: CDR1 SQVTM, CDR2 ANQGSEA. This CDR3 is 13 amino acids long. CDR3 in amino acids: CSVELREDYGYTF. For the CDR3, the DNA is TGCAGCGTTGAATTGCGGGAGGACTATGGCTACACCTTC.

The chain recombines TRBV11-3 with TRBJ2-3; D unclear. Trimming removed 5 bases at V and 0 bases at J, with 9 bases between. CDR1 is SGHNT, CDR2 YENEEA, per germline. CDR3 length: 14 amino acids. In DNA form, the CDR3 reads TGTGCCAGCAGCCGTCGAGGTAGCACAGATACGCAGTATTTT. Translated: CASSRRGSTDTQYF.

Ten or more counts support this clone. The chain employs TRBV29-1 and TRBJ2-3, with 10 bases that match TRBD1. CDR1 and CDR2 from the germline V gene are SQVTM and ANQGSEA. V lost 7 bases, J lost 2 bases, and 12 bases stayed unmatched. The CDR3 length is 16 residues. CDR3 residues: CSAQTGGLPHTDTQYF. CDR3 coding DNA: TGCAGCGCTCAGACAGGGGGCTTGCCACACACAGATACGCAGTATTTT.

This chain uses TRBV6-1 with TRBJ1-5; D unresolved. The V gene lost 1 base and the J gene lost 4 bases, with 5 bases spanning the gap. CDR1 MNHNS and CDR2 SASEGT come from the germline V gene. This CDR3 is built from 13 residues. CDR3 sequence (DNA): TGTGCCAGCAGTGAAGGGACTAATCAGCCCCAGCATTTT. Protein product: CASSEGTNQPQHF.

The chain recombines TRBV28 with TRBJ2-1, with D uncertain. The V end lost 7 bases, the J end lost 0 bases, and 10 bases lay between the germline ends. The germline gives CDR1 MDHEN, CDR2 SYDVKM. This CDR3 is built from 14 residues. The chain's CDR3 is CASTPVFSYNEQFF. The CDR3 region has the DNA TGTGCCAGCACCCCGGTGTTCTCCTACAATGAGCAGTTCTTC.

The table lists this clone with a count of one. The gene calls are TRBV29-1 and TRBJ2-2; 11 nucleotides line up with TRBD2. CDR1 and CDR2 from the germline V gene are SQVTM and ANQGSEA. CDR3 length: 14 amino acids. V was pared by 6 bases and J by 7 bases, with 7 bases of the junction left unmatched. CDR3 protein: CSVPTSGKDGELFF. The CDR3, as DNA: TGCAGCGTCCCGACTAGCGGGAAAGACGGGGAGCTGTTTTTT.

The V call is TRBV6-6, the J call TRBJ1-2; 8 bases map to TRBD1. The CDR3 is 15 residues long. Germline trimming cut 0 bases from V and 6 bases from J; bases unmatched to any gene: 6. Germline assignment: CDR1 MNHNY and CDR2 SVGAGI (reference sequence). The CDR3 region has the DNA TGTGCCAGCAGTTACTCGAACAGGGGGATTGATGGCTACACCTTC. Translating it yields CASSYSNRGIDGYTF.

DNA of the CDR3: TGCGCCAGCAGCCAAGGCTCAGGGCGAAGGGGAACCGGGGAGCTGTTTTTT. As protein: CASSQGSGRRGTGELFF. V usage is TRBV4-3 and J usage is TRBJ2-2; a possible D gene is TRBD1 (5 bases). Germline V CDR1 and CDR2: LGHNA, YSLEER. Trimming removed 1 base from V and 5 bases from J, with 17 bases in between. The CDR3 contains 17 residues.

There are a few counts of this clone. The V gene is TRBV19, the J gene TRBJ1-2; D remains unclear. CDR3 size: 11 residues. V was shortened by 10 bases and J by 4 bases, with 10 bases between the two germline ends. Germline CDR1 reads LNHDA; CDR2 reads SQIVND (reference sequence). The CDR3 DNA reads TGTGCCATCGGGATGGGCTATGGCTACACCTTC. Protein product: CAIGMGYGYTF.

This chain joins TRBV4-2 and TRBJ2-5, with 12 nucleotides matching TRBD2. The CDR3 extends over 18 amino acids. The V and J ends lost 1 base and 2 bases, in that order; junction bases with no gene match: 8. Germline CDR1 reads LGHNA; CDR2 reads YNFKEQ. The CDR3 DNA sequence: TGTGCCAGCAGCCAAGGGGGCGGACTAGCGGGAATTCAAGAGACCCAGTACTTC. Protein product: CASSQGGGLAGIQETQYF.

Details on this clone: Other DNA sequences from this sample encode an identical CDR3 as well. CDR3 DNA: TGCAGCGTTGCCAGGACTGAAGCTTTCTTT. The encoded protein is CSVARTEAFF. This chain joins TRBV29-1 and TRBJ1-1; D remains unclear. Per the germline V gene, CDR1 is SQVTM and CDR2 is ANQGSEA. The CDR3 is 10 residues long. Deletions cut 4 bases from V and 5 bases from J, with 5 bases between. Supplemented by reference TRBV29-1 and TRBJ1-1, the full variable domain reads SAVISQKPSRDICQRGTSLTIQCQVDSQVTMMFWYRQQPGQSLTLIATANQGSEATYESGFVIDKFPISRPNLTFSTLTVSNMSPEDSSIYLCSVARTEAFFGQGTRLTVV.

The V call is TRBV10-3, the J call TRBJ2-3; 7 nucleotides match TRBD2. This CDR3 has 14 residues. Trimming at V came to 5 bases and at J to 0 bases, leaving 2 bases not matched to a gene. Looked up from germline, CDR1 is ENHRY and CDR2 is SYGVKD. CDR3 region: CAISRAGSTDTQYF. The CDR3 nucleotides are TGTGCCATCAGTCGAGCGGGAAGCACAGATACGCAGTATTTT.

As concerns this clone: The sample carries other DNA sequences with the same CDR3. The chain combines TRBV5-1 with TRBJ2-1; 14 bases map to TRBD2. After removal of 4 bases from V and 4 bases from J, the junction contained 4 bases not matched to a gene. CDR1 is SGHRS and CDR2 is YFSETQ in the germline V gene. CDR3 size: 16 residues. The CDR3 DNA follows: TGCGCCAGCAGCCCAGGACTAGCGGGGGGATACAATGAGCAGTTCTTC. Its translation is CASSPGLAGGYNEQFF. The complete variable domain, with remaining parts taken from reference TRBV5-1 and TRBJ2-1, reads KAGVTQTPRYLIKTRGQQVTLSCSPISGHRSVSWYQQTPGQGLQFLFEYFSETQRNKGNFPGRFSGRQFSNSRSEMNVSTLELGDSALYLCASSPGLAGGYNEQFFGPGTRLTVL.

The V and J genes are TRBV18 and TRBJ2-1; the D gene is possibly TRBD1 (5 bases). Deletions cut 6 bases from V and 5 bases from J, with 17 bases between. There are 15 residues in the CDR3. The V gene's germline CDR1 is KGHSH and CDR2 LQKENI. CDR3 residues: CASSPLGQANNEQFF. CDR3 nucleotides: TGTGCCAGCTCGCCCCTGGGGCAAGCCAACAATGAGCAGTTCTTC.

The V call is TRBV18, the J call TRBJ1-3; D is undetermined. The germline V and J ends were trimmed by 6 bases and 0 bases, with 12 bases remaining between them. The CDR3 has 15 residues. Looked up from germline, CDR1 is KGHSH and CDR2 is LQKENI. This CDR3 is CASSLTRGSGNTIYF. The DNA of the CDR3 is TGTGCCAGCTCCCTAACACGGGGCTCTGGAAACACCATATATTTT.

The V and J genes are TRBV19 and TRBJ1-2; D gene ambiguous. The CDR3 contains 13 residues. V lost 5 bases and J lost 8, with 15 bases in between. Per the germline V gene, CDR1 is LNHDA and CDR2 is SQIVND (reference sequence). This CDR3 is CASSHEGMGGYTF. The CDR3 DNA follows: TGTGCCAGTAGTCACGAGGGAATGGGAGGCTACACCTTC.

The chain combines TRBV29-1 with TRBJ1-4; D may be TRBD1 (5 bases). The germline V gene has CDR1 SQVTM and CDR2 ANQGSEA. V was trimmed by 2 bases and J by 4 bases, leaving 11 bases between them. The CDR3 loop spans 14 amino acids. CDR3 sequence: CSVEFQGHNEKLFF. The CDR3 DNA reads TGCAGCGTTGAATTCCAGGGCCATAATGAAAAACTGTTTTTT.

CDR3 in DNA: TGTGCCAGCAGCTTAGGGGACAGCGATCCGTATGGCTACACCTTC. Amino acid sequence: CASSLGDSDPYGYTF. V gene TRBV5-6 combines with J gene TRBJ1-2, with TRBD1 identical over 7 bases. Losses at the gene ends were 2 bases for V and 5 bases for J; bases not matched to a gene: 9. The CDR3 totals 15 residues. Germline lookup yields CDR1 SGHDT and CDR2 YYEEEE.

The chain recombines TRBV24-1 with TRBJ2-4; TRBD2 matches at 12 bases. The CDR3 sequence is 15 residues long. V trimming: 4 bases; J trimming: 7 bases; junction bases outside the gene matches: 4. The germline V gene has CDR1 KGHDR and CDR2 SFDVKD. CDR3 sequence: CATSDPSGRGNIQYF. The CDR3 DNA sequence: TGTGCCACCAGTGACCCTAGCGGGAGGGGGAACATTCAGTACTTC.

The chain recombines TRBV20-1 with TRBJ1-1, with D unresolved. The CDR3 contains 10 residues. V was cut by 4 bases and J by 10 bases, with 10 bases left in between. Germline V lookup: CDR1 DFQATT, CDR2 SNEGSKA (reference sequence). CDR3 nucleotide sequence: TGCAGTGCTACCCCCTCGGTAGCTTTCTTT. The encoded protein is CSATPSVAFF.

CDR3 sequence: CASSIGLGAMTEAFF. The CDR3 coding sequence is TGTGCCAGTAGTATAGGCCTGGGGGCGATGACTGAAGCTTTCTTT. The chain combines TRBV19 with TRBJ1-1; maybe TRBD1 (6 bases). V lost 1 base to trimming and J lost 5 bases, with 14 bases between them. Looked up from germline, CDR1 is LNHDA and CDR2 is SQIVND (reference sequence). The CDR3 is 15 amino acids. The full variable domain, in which reference TRBV19 and TRBJ1-1 provide the parts outside the CDR3, is DGGITQSPKYLFRKEGQNVTLSCEQNLNHDAMYWYRQDPGQGLRLIYYSQIVNDFQKGDIAEGYSVSREKKESFPLTVTSAQKNPTAFYLCASSIGLGAMTEAFFGQGTRLTVV.

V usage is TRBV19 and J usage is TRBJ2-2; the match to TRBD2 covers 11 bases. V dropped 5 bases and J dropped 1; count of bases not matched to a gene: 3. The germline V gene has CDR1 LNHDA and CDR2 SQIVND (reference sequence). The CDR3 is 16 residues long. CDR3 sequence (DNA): TGTGCCAGTAGTCCTAGCGGGAGGCGGAACACCGGGGAGCTGTTTTTT. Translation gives CASSPSGRRNTGELFF.

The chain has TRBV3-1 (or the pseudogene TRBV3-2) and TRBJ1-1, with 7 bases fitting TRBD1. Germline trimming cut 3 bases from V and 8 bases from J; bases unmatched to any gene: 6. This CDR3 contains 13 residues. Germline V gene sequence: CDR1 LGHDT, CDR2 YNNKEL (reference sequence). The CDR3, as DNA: TGTGCCAGCAGCCAGGGACAGCAAAAAGAAGCTTTCTTT. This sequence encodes CASSQGQQKEAFF.

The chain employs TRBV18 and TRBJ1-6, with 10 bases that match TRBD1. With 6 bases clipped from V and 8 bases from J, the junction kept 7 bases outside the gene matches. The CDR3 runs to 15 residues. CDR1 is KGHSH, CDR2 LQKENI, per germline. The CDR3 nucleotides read TGTGCCAGCTCGGTCGGACAGGGGGGGGATTCACCCCTCCACTTT. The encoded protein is CASSVGQGGDSPLHF.